The 20 T cell receptor beta chains given below trace back to one sample, sequenced in a study of T-cell memory formation after mild COVID-19. Each CDR3 protein gets one entry after TCRdb re-called the 5' RACE reads with MiXCR. The sample consists of 200,000 or so distinct CDR3 sequences, 15% to 20% of them appearing once. The sequenced material came from PBMCs or a T cell subset sorted from them (not recorded which). The receptors were gathered from an adult woman who had mild COVID-19 (a few samples of this study predate the infection). Cell type and time point are not known.

This clonotype has more than one count but fewer than ten. The chain joins TRBV10-3 to TRBJ2-6; D not certain. V was shortened by 7 bases and J by 3 bases, with 7 bases between the two germline ends. Germline-derived CDR1 and CDR2 are ENHRY and SYGVKD. This CDR3 is 13 amino acids long. The CDR3, as DNA: TGTGCCATCAACCCAGGTGGGGCCAACGTCCTGACTTTC. Its protein is CAINPGGANVLTF.

The sample holds many counts of this clonotype. The chain uses TRBV5-1 and TRBJ1-5, with unresolved D. With 0 bases removed from V and 0 bases from J, the gap between germline ends came to 4 bases. Germline V gene sequence: CDR1 SGHRS, CDR2 YFSETQ. The CDR3 loop spans 14 amino acids. The CDR3 region has the DNA TGCGCCAGCAGCTTGGGACCTAGCAATCAGCCCCAGCATTTT. It specifies CASSLGPSNQPQHF.

The chain carries TRBV6-5 and TRBJ2-1; D might be TRBD2 (5 bases). V shed 5 bases and J shed 3 bases, with 8 bases lying between them. Germline CDR1 reads MNHEY; CDR2 reads SVGAGI. The CDR3 sequence is 13 residues long. CDR3 nucleotides: TGTGCCAGCAGTCCCGGGATCTACAATGAGCAGTTCTTC. This translates into CASSPGIYNEQFF.

In its sample, this clonotype was seen many times. The gene calls are TRBV12-3 or TRBV12-4 and TRBJ2-5; the match to TRBD1 covers 8 bases. The CDR3 consists of 14 residues. The J segment lost 4 bases and the V segment lost 6 bases, leaving 7 bases of the junction unmatched. For the CDR3, the DNA is TGTGCCAGCAGCCCCGGACAGGGACTAGAGACCCAGTACTTC. Translating gives CASSPGQGLETQYF.

This clonotype was picked up a small number of times. The chain is built from TRBV7-9 and TRBJ2-5; a possible D gene is TRBD2 (5 bases). Germline values: CDR1 SEHNR, CDR2 FQNEAQ (reference sequence). Trimming removed 5 bases from V and 0 bases from J, with 10 bases in between. CDR3 length: 14 amino acids. The DNA for the CDR3 is TGTGCCAGCAGCCGCCTGAGGGACCAAGAGACCCAGTACTTC. Translating gives CASSRLRDQETQYF.

This clonotype was counted a few times. The chain is built from TRBV6-2 or TRBV6-3 and TRBJ2-3, with TRBD1 matching over 10 bases. The germline CDR1 and CDR2 sequences are MNHEY and SVGEGT. The CDR3 is 18 amino acids. V dropped 4 bases and J dropped 4; count of bases not matched to a gene: 14. The CDR3 loop reads CASSWRQGALLTADTQYF. The CDR3 nucleotides read TGTGCCAGCAGTTGGAGACAGGGGGCGCTGCTTACGGCAGATACGCAGTATTTT.

This clonotype was observed a handful of times. CDR3 nucleotide sequence: TGTGCCAGCAGCCCCGGGGGTGTCAACACTGAAGCTTTCTTT. Protein product: CASSPGGVNTEAFF. The rearrangement links TRBV7-3 to TRBJ1-1, with a weak D call TRBD1 (5 bases). The ends were cut back, 5 bases at V and 2 bases at J, with 12 bases in the middle. The V gene's germline CDR1 is SGHTA and CDR2 FQGTGA. CDR3 length equals 14 residues.

The chain is built from TRBV20-1 and TRBJ2-3; 15 bases fit TRBD2. The CDR3 has 19 residues. Germline assignment: CDR1 DFQATT and CDR2 SNEGSKA (reference sequence). V lost 1 base to trimming and J lost 0 bases; unmatched junction nucleotides: 8. The CDR3 region is CSARGQGLAGGSSTDTQYF. As DNA, the CDR3 is TGCAGTGCTAGAGGGCAAGGACTAGCGGGGGGGTCTAGCACAGATACGCAGTATTTT.

This clonotype was observed a few times. This chain uses TRBV5-1 with TRBJ1-3; tentative D call: TRBD1 (5 bases). The CDR3 runs to 17 residues. Germline V gene lookup returns CDR1 SGHRS and CDR2 YFSETQ. With 4 bases removed from V and 0 bases from J, the gap between germline ends came to 17 bases. The CDR3 reads CASSLRDGEFSGNTIYF. CDR3 coding DNA: TGCGCCAGCAGCCTCCGGGACGGCGAATTCTCTGGAAACACCATATATTTT.

The chain employs TRBV7-9 and TRBJ2-3, with TRBD1 identical over 11 bases. Losses at the gene ends were 5 bases for V and 5 bases for J; bases not matched to a gene: 6. In germline, CDR1 is SEHNR, CDR2 FQNEAQ (reference sequence). The CDR3 sequence is 15 residues long. CDR3 coding DNA: TGTGCCAGCAGCCGCGGACAGGGGGCACGAGATACGCAGTATTTT. Its protein product is CASSRGQGARDTQYF.

The rearrangement uses TRBV6-1 and TRBJ1-4, with D perhaps TRBD1 (6 bases). The V gene lost 4 bases and the J gene lost 5 bases, with 11 bases spanning the gap. Germline-derived CDR1 and CDR2 are MNHNS and SASEGT. CDR3 size: 14 residues. The CDR3 loop is CASSGTVLNEKLFF. The CDR3 DNA reads TGTGCCAGCAGTGGGACAGTACTCAATGAAAAACTGTTTTTT.

The rearrangement uses TRBV5-1 and TRBJ2-5; 9 bases align to TRBD2. From germline, CDR1 is SGHRS and CDR2 YFSETQ. The V gene end was trimmed by 7 bases and the J gene end by 2 bases; junction bases not matched to a gene: 9. This CDR3 has 15 residues. CDR3 DNA: TGCGCCAGCGGTGTTAGCGGGGGCCATCAAGAGACCCAGTACTTC. It specifies CASGVSGGHQETQYF.

This clonotype occurred many times. This chain connects TRBV27 to TRBJ2-7, with no clear D. The CDR3 has 12 residues. Germline CDR1 and CDR2: MNHEY and SMNVEV (reference sequence). Between the trimmed V and J ends, which lost 4 bases and 1 base, there was a span of 5 bases. The CDR3 region is CASSSSSYEQYF. The DNA of the CDR3 is TGTGCCAGCAGTTCCTCTTCCTACGAGCAGTACTTC.

This clonotype has only a few counts. This chain joins TRBV24-1 and TRBJ2-6; D gene ambiguous. The CDR3 is made up of 15 amino acids. Trimming cost V 2 bases and J 0 bases, with 4 bases left between them. CDR1 is KGHDR and CDR2 is SFDVKD in the germline V gene. The CDR3 protein is CATSDWNSGANVLTF. The CDR3 bases are TGTGCCACCAGTGATTGGAACTCTGGGGCCAACGTCCTGACTTTC.

The chain combines TRBV6-5 with TRBJ2-3; D may correspond to TRBD1 or TRBD2 (5 bases each). The CDR3 has 15 residues. V was clipped by 6 bases and J by 9 bases, with 22 bases between them. Germline-derived CDR1 and CDR2 are MNHEY and SVGAGI. CDR3 protein: CASSHTGTGIGTQYF. CDR3 nucleotide sequence: TGTGCCAGCAGCCACACCGGGACGGGCATAGGGACGCAGTATTTT.

The gene calls are TRBV11-3 and TRBJ2-2, with D perhaps assigned TRBD1 or TRBD2 (6 bases each). CDR3 size: 15 residues. V was cut by 1 base and J by 5 bases, with 11 bases left in between. Germline assignment: CDR1 SGHNT and CDR2 YENEEA. The CDR3 DNA is TGTGCCAGCAGCTTAGGCATAGGGGGGACCGGGGAGCTGTTTTTT. As protein: CASSLGIGGTGELFF.

The chain recombines TRBV19 with TRBJ1-1; D is unclear. The CDR3 has 16 amino acids. Trimming stripped 1 base from V and 1 base from J, with 13 bases between. Germline CDR1 reads LNHDA; CDR2 reads SQIVND (reference sequence). The CDR3 nucleotides read TGTGCCAGTAGTATAGGCCTCCGGGGTCGGAACACTGAAGCTTTCTTT. It is translated as CASSIGLRGRNTEAFF.

In this sample, this clonotype turned up many times. The chain joins TRBV7-8 to TRBJ2-7; a possible D gene is TRBD2 (5 bases). CDR3 length: 15 residues. Trimming shortened V by 5 bases and J by 3 bases, and 17 bases separated the two germline ends. The germline CDR1 and CDR2 sequences are SGHVS and FQNEAQ. CDR3 protein: CASSPRSGVSYEQYF. In nucleotides, the CDR3 is TGTGCCAGCAGCCCGAGATCCGGGGTTAGCTACGAGCAGTACTTC.

This clonotype has only a few counts. This chain uses TRBV12-3 or TRBV12-4 with TRBJ2-3; perhaps TRBD2 as D (6 bases). V was clipped by 6 bases and J by 3 bases, with 16 bases between them. The CDR3 contains 15 residues. The CDR3 sequence is CASSSRVEGTDTQYF. In DNA, the CDR3 is TGTGCCAGCAGCTCCAGGGTGGAGGGAACAGATACGCAGTATTTT.

Many counts were recorded for this clonotype. The J gene is TRBJ2-7, the V gene TRBV10-3; 7 nucleotides align to TRBD1. The CDR3 has 16 amino acids. V was pared by 4 bases and J by 2 bases, with 11 bases of the junction left unmatched. In germline, CDR1 is ENHRY, CDR2 SYGVKD. The CDR3 DNA follows: TGTGCCATCAGTGGGGGAAGACAGGGATTCACCTACGAGCAGTACTTC. It specifies CAISGGRQGFTYEQYF.